The rows below give T cell receptor beta chains drawn from one sample of a study of blood T cells in healthy people across ages. TCRdb ran MiXCR on the 5' RACE reads and lists one entry per CDR3 protein. The sample lists hundreds of thousands of distinct CDR3 sequences, approximately 25% occurring once. In addition, the sample was reused for a study of T cells of mothers and their children.

The sample consisted of blood. Every receptor here comes from a boy between 10 and 17 years old in good health. CDR3s include the opening cysteine and the closing phenylalanine or tryptophan. A D gene is named only where the DNA matches it firmly. Expanded clones get a size class; other rows say once, few or many, or leave the size out.

TRBV29-1	NA	NA	TRBJ1-2	CSVETVLPRWAGGYTF	TGCAGCGTTGAAACCGTCCTCCCTCGTTGGGCGGGCGGCTACACCTTC
TRBV6-5	NA	TRBD1	TRBJ2-7	CASSRDRLLYEQYF	TGTGCCAGCAGCCGGGACAGACTCCTCTACGAGCAGTACTTC
TRBV3-1	NA	TRBD2	TRBJ2-1	CASSQEGAGPNNEQFF	TGTGCCAGCAGCCAAGAAGGAGCGGGGCCAAACAATGAGCAGTTCTTC
TRBV9	few	TRBD1	TRBJ2-6	CASSVTDRGRNGANVLTF	TGTGCCAGCAGCGTTACGGACAGGGGGCGAAATGGGGCCAACGTCCTGACTTTC
TRBV7-2	NA	TRBD2	TRBJ2-7	CASSLSPLAGLSYEQYF	TGTGCCAGCAGCTTATCACCACTAGCGGGCCTCTCCTACGAGCAGTACTTC
TRBV11-2	few	NA	TRBJ2-7	CASSYDGWYEQYF	TGTGCCAGCAGCTACGACGGGTGGTACGAGCAGTACTTC
TRBV11-2	NA	TRBD2	TRBJ2-5	CASSLASGLTQYF	TGTGCCAGCAGCTTAGCTAGCGGGCTAACCCAGTACTTC
TRBV28	NA	NA	TRBJ2-1	CASRDAGGQFF	TGTGCCAGCAGAGACGCCGGGGGGCAGTTCTTC
TRBV25-1	once	NA	TRBJ1-1	CASSDFRSMNTEAFF	TGTGCCAGCAGTGACTTCAGAAGCATGAACACTGAAGCTTTCTTT
TRBV6-2/TRBV6-3	few	NA	TRBJ1-5	CASSRSPAGAPKSNQPQHF	TGTGCCAGCAGCAGGTCGCCAGCGGGGGCCCCTAAAAGCAATCAGCCCCAGCATTTT
TRBV18	NA	TRBD2	TRBJ2-1	CASSPLSTSGANNEQFF	TGTGCCAGCTCACCTCTTTCCACTAGCGGGGCAAACAATGAGCAGTTCTTC
TRBV6-1	many	NA	TRBJ1-5	CASSGPGLLGGNQPQHF	TGTGCCAGCAGTGGGCCGGGCCTCCTAGGTGGCAATCAGCCCCAGCATTTT
TRBV4-2	few	NA	TRBJ2-4	CVSSQGRDSSAKNIQYF	TGTGTCAGCAGCCAAGGGAGGGACAGTTCAGCCAAAAACATTCAGTACTTC
TRBV12-3/TRBV12-4	many	NA	TRBJ2-1	CASSDSRGGLRSYNEQFF	TGTGCCAGCAGTGATAGTAGGGGGGGACTGCGCTCCTACAATGAGCAGTTCTTC
TRBV28	NA	TRBD1	TRBJ2-5	CASSLLGQGTYPPLF	TGTGCCAGCAGTTTGCTGGGACAGGGGACCTATCCTCCTCTCTTC
TRBV27	NA	NA	TRBJ2-4	CASRGFAKNIQYF	TGTGCCAGCCGAGGGTTCGCCAAAAACATTCAGTACTTC
TRBV7-2	NA	TRBD2	TRBJ2-5	CASSFRGGPGETQYF	TGTGCCAGCAGCTTCCGGGGGGGGCCAGGGGAGACCCAGTACTTC
TRBV5-1	NA	TRBD2	TRBJ2-5	CASRGQGGDQETQYF	TGCGCCAGCAGAGGCCAGGGAGGGGACCAAGAGACCCAGTACTTC
TRBV12-5	few	NA	TRBJ2-1	CASGLVLGSYNEQFF	TGTGCTAGTGGTTTGGTACTCGGCAGTTACAATGAGCAGTTCTTC
TRBV10-3	NA	TRBD2	TRBJ2-5	CAISETSGETQYF	TGTGCCATCAGTGAGACTAGCGGGGAGACCCAGTACTTC
TRBV7-9	few	NA	TRBJ2-7	CASSPSYEEQYF	TGTGCCAGCAGCCCCAGTTATGAGGAGCAGTACTTC
TRBV7-9	NA	NA	TRBJ2-2	CASSLGVAGDAGELFF	TGTGCCAGCAGCTTAGGTGTCGCCGGGGACGCCGGGGAGCTGTTTTTT